A selection of T cell receptor beta chains follows, all from one sample in a study of T-cell memory formation after mild COVID-19. TCRdb redid the calling of the 5' RACE reads with MiXCR, one entry per CDR3 protein. The sample includes some 82,000 distinct CDR3 sequences, over 10% seen only once; the top ten take less than 45%. The sample consisted of PBMCs or a T cell subset sorted from them (not recorded which). These receptors all come from a man aged 18 to 30 who had mild COVID-19 (a few samples of this study predate the infection). Cell type and time point are not known. Both conserved end residues are part of each CDR3. A D gene is named only where the DNA matches it firmly. For some rows the clone size is stated as once, few or many, or as a class when expanded; others skip it.

V gene: TRBV7-9
J gene: TRBJ1-2
D gene: TRBD1
clone size: few
CDR3 protein: CASSSPQGVGGGYTF
CDR3 DNA: TGTGCCAGCAGCTCGCCACAGGGGGTTGGAGGAGGCTACACCTTC

V gene: TRBV6-2/TRBV6-3
J gene: TRBJ1-1
D gene: NA
clone size: NA
CDR3 protein: CASSYAIEAFF
CDR3 DNA: TGTGCCAGCAGTTACGCGATTGAAGCTTTCTTT

V gene: TRBV28
J gene: TRBJ2-1
D gene: NA
clone size: NA
CDR3 protein: CASSSTEGNEQFF
CDR3 DNA: TGTGCCAGCAGTTCGACAGAAGGCAATGAGCAGTTCTTC

V gene: TRBV11-2
J gene: TRBJ2-7
D gene: TRBD1
clone size: few
CDR3 protein: CASSSTGNRHEQYF
CDR3 DNA: TGTGCCAGCAGCTCGACAGGGAATCGGCACGAGCAGTACTTC

V gene: TRBV7-8
J gene: TRBJ2-5
D gene: TRBD2
clone size: NA
CDR3 protein: CDSSSEPRGGGETQYF
CDR3 DNA: TGTGACAGCAGCTCAGAGCCGCGGGGGGGCGGGGAGACCCAGTACTTC

V gene: TRBV7-9
J gene: TRBJ2-5
D gene: TRBD2
clone size: few
CDR3 protein: CASSLVVRGAETQYF
CDR3 DNA: TGTGCCAGCAGCTTAGTGGTGCGGGGGGCGGAGACCCAGTACTTC

V gene: TRBV15
J gene: TRBJ2-3
D gene: TRBD2
clone size: many
CDR3 protein: CATSSTSARTDTQYF
CDR3 DNA: TGTGCCACCAGCAGCACTAGCGCTCGAACAGATACGCAGTATTTT

V gene: TRBV27
J gene: TRBJ2-5
D gene: NA
clone size: NA
CDR3 protein: CASSLWGGQEETQYF
CDR3 DNA: TGTGCCAGCAGTTTATGGGGGGGGCAGGAAGAGACCCAGTACTTC

V gene: TRBV15
J gene: TRBJ2-5
D gene: NA
clone size: few
CDR3 protein: CATSRGARAPETQYF
CDR3 DNA: TGTGCCACCAGCAGAGGGGCCAGGGCTCCAGAGACCCAGTACTTC

V gene: TRBV7-2
J gene: TRBJ2-7
D gene: NA
clone size: few
CDR3 protein: CASSLALGGRGRTYEQYF
CDR3 DNA: TGTGCCAGCAGCTTAGCCCTAGGTGGGCGGGGCCGGACCTACGAGCAGTACTTC

V gene: TRBV4-1
J gene: TRBJ2-3
D gene: NA
clone size: few
CDR3 protein: CASSSPSPPLQDTQYF
CDR3 DNA: TGCGCCAGCAGCTCGCCCTCCCCTCCATTGCAAGATACGCAGTATTTT

V gene: TRBV19
J gene: TRBJ1-5
D gene: NA
clone size: NA
CDR3 protein: CASSISGGGGQPQHF
CDR3 DNA: TGTGCCAGTAGTATTAGCGGCGGGGGCGGGCAGCCCCAGCATTTT

V gene: TRBV4-1
J gene: TRBJ2-3
D gene: NA
clone size: few
CDR3 protein: CASSQYTGSTDTQYF
CDR3 DNA: TGCGCCAGCAGCCAGTACACAGGGTCCACAGATACGCAGTATTTT